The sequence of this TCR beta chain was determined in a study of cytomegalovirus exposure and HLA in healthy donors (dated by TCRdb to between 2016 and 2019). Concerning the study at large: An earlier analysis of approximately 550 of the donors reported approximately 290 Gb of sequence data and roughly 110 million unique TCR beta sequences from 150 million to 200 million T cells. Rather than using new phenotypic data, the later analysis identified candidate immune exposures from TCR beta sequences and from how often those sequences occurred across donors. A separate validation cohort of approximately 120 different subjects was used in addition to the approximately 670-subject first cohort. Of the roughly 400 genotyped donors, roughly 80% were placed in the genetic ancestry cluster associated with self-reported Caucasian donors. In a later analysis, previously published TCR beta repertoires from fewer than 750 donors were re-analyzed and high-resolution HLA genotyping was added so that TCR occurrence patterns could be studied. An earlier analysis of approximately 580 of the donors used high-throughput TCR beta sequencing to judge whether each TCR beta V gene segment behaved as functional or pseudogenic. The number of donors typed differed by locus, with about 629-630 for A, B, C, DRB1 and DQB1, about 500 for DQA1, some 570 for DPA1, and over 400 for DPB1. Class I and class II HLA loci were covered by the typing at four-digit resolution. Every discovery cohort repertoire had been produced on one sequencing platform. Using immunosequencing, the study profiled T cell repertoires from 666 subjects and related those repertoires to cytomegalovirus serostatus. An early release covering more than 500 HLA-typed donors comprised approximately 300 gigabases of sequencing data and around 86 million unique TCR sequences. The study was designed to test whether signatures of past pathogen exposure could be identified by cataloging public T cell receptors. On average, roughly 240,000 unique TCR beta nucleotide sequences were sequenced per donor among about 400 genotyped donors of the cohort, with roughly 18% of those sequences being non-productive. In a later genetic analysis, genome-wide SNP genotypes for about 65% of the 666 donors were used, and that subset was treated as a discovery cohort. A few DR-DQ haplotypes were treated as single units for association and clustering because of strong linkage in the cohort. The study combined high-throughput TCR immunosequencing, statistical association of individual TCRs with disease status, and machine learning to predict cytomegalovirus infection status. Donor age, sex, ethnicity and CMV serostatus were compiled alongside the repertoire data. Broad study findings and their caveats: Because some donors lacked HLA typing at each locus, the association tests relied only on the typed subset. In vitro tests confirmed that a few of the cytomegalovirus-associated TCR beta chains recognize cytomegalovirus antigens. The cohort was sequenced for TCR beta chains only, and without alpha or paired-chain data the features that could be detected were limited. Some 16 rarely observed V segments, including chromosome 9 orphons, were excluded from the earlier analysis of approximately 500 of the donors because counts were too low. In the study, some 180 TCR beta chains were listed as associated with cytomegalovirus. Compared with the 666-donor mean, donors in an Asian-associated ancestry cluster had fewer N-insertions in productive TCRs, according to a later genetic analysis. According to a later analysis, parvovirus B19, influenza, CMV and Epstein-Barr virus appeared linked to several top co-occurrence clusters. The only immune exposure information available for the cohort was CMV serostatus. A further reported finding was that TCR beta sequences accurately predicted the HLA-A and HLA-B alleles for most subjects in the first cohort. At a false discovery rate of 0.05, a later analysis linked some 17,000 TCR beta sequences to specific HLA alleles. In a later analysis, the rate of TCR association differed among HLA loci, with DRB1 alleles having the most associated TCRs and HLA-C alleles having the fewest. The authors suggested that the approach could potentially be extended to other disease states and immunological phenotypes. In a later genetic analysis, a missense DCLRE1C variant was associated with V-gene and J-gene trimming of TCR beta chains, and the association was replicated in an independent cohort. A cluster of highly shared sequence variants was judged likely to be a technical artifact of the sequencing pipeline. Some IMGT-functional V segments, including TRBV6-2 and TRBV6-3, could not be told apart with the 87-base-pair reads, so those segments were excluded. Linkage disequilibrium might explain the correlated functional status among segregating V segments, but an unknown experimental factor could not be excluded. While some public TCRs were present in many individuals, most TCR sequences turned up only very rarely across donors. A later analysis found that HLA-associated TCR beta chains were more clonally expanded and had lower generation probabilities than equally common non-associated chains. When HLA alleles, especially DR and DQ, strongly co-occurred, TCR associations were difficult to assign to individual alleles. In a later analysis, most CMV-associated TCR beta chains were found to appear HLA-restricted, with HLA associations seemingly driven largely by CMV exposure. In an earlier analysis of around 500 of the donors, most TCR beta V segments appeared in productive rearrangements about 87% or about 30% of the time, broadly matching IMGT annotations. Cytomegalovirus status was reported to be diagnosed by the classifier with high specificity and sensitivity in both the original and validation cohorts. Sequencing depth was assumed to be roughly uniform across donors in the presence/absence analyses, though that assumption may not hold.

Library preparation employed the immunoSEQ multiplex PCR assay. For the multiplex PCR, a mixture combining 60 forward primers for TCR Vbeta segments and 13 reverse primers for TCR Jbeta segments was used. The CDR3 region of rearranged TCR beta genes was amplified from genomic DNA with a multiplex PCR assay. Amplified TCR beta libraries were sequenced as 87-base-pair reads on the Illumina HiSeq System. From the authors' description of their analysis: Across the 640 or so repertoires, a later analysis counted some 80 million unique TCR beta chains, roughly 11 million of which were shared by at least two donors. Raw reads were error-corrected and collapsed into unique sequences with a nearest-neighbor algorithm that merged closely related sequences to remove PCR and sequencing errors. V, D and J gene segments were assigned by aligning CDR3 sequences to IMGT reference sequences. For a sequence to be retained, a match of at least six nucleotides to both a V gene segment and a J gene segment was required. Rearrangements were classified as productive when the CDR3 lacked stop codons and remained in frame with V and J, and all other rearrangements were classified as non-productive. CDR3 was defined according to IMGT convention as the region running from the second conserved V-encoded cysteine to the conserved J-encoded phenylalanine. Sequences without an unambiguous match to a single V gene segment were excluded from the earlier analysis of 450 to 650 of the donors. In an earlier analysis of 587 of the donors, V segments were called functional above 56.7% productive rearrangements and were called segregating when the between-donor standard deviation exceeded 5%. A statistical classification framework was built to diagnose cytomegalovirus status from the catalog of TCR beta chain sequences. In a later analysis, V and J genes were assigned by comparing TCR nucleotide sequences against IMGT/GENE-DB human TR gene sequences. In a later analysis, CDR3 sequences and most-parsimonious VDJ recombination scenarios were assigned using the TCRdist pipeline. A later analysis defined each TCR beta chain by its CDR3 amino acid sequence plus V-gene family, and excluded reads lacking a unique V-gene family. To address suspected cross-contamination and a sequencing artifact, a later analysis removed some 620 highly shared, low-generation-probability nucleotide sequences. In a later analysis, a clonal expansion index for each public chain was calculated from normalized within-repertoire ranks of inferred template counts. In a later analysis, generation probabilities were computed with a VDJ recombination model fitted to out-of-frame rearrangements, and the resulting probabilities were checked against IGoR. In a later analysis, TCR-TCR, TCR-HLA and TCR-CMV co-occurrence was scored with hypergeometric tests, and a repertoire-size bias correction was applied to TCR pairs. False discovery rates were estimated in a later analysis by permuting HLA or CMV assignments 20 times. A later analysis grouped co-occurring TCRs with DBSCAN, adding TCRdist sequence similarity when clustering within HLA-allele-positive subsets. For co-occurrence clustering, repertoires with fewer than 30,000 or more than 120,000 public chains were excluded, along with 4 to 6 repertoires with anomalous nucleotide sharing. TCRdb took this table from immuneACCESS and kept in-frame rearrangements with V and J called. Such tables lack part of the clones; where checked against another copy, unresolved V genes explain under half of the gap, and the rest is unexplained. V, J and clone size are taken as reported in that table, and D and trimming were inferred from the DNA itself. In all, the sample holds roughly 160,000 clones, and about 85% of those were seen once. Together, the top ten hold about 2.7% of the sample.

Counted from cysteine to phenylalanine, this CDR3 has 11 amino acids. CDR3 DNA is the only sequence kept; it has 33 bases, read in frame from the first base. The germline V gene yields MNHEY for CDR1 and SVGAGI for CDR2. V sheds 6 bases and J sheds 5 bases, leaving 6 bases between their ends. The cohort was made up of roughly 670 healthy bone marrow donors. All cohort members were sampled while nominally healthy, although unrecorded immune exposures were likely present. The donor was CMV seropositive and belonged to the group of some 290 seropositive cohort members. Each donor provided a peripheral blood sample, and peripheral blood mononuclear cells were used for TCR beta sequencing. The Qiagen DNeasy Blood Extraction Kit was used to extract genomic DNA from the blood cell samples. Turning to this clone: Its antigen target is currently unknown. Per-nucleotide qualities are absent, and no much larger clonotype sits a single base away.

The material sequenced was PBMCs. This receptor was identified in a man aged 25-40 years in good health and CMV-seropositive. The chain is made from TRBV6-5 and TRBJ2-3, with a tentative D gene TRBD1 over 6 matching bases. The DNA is TGTGCCAGCAGGACAGGAGATACGCAGTATTTT. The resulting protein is CASRTGDTQYF.